The entry below describes one TCR beta chain. The antigen remains undetermined. RNA transcripts served as the template for amplifying TCR beta CDR3 regions. An initial round of RT-PCR targeting the TCR CDR3 relied on the HTBI primer set. TCRdb fed the multiplex PCR reads into MiXCR, producing one record per CDR3 protein. Seen here are approximately 560,000 distinct CDR3 sequences, 40% to 55% observed once, and the top ten hold about 7.8%. These data belong to a study of T cells in Graves' hyperthyroidism and ophthalmopathy. Study-wide points: Model-based prediction identified ophthalmopathy a median around 6.5 months prior to its onset.

V gave up 5 bases and J gave up 0 bases; unmatched junction bases: 3. The germline CDR1 and CDR2 sequences are SEHNR and FQNEAQ (reference sequence). CDR3 length: 14 residues. Graves' hyperthyroidism without ophthalmopathy progression within 18 months was termed stable. Every diagnosis used clinical symptoms, serum thyroxine and TRAb, thyroid ultrasound and orbital computed tomography. This receptor was identified in a woman younger than 35 with Graves' hyperthyroidism. Sequenced material: peripheral blood or thyroid tissue (not recorded which). The V gene is TRBV7-9, the J gene TRBJ2-7; 8 bases line up with TRBD2. As DNA, the CDR3 is TGTGCCAGCAGCGAGCGGGAGAGCTCCTACGAGCAGTACTTC. This sequence encodes CASSERESSYEQYF.